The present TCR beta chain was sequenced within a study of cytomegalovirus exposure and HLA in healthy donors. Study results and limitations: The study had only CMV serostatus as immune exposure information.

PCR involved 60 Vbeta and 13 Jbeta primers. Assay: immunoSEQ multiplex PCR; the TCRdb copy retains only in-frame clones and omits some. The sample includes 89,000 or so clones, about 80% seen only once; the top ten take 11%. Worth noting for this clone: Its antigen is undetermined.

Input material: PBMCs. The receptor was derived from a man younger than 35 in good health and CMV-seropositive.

CDR3 nucleotide sequence: TGTGCCAGCAGCTTAGCTACAGAAGCGGTGGAGACCCAGTACTTC. It specifies CASSLATEAVETQYF. The chain couples TRBV7-9 to TRBJ2-5; a possible D gene is TRBD2 (5 bases). The CDR3 runs 15 residues. Trimming removed 0 bases from V and 5 bases from J, with 13 bases in between. Germline V gene sequence: CDR1 SEHNR, CDR2 FQNEAQ (reference sequence).